What follows are 8 T cell receptor beta chains derived from one specimen sequenced in a study of OX40 agonist ivuxolimab in advanced cancers. Sequencing used immunoSEQ multiplex PCR; TCRdb keeps in-frame clones, though not all of them. The sample yields some 95,000 clones, about 91% seen once. This sample comprised CD4+ or CD8+ T cells sorted from blood, obtained in a trial of the OX40 agonist ivuxolimab. These TCRs come from an adult with an advanced solid tumor such as melanoma, head and neck, liver or kidney cancer.

The chain employs TRBV19 and TRBJ2-5; possible D gene TRBD2, 6 bases. The CDR3 loop spans 14 amino acids. Trimming took 5 bases from V and 5 from J, leaving 15 bases between them. CDR1 and CDR2 from the germline V gene are LNHDA and SQIVND (reference sequence). This CDR3 reads CASSPLGGGETQYF. The CDR3 nucleotides are TGTGCCAGTAGTCCGCTAGGCGGAGGGGAGACCCAGTACTTC.

This sequence joins TRBV30 and TRBJ1-1, with unresolved D. The germline V gene has CDR1 GTSNPN and CDR2 SVGIG (reference sequence). Trimming took off 1 base at V and 1 base at J, with 7 bases between the two ends. The CDR3 runs to 13 residues. Here the CDR3 reads CAWSGMGNTEAFF. CDR3 DNA: TGTGCCTGGAGTGGGATGGGGAACACTGAAGCTTTCTTT. Together with reference TRBV30 and TRBJ1-1, the CDR3 gives the full variable domain: SQTIHQWPATLVQPVGSPLSLECTVEGTSNPNLYWYRQAAGRGLQLLFYSVGIGQISSEVPQNLSASRPQDRQFILSSKKLLLSDSGFYLCAWSGMGNTEAFFGQGTRLTVV.

This chain links TRBV6-1 with TRBJ2-7; 7 bases are a match to TRBD1. This CDR3 spans 14 amino acids. V was pared by 6 bases and J by 4 bases, with 9 bases of the junction left unmatched. Germline lookup yields CDR1 MNHNS and CDR2 SASEGT. CDR3 residues: CASRGRGTKYEQYF. In DNA, the CDR3 is TGTGCCAGCAGGGGCAGGGGGACCAAATACGAGCAGTACTTC.

V gene TRBV30 combines with J gene TRBJ2-3; 11 positions match TRBD2. The CDR3 runs to 15 residues. Germline V gene sequence: CDR1 GTSNPN, CDR2 SVGIG (reference sequence). The trim removed 2 bases at V and 1 base at J, leaving 2 bases unmatched. The CDR3 DNA sequence: TGTGCCTGGAGTACGGGACTAGCGGGCACAGATACGCAGTATTTT. Translation: CAWSTGLAGTDTQYF.

The chain couples TRBV21-1 to TRBJ2-1; the tabulated D call, TRBD2, remains unverified against the DNA. TRBV21-1 counts as a pseudogene. The CDR3 runs 17 residues. As DNA, the CDR3 is TGTGCCAGCAGGCCGTGGGGGGACGCGGGAGTTCGGAATGAGCAGTTCTTC. Amino acids: CASRPWGDAGVRNEQFF.

The chain uses TRBV7-8 and TRBJ2-1; TRBD2 matches 9 bases. This CDR3 is built from 17 residues. Germline V gives CDR1 SGHVS, CDR2 FQNEAQ. V dropped 1 base and J dropped 4; count of bases not matched to a gene: 8. This CDR3 is CASSLEFSREGYNEQFF. In nucleotides, the CDR3 is TGTGCCAGCAGCTTAGAGTTTTCGCGGGAGGGATACAATGAGCAGTTCTTC.

V usage is TRBV21-1 and J usage is TRBJ1-2; the DNA was not compared with TRBD1, the D call given in the table. TRBV21-1 corresponds to a pseudogene. The CDR3 runs to 12 residues. CDR3 sequence: CASSKAGTGYTF. For the CDR3, the DNA is TGTGCCAGCAGCAAAGCGGGCACGGGCTACACCTTC.

This clone showed up just once. This chain connects TRBV7-9 to TRBJ2-3; maybe TRBD2 (5 bases). This CDR3 contains 13 residues. Germline CDR1 and CDR2: SEHNR and FQNEAQ (reference sequence). Trimming stripped 5 bases from V and 5 bases from J, with 11 bases between. Here the CDR3 reads CASSEGWGDTQYF. The DNA for the CDR3 is TGTGCCAGCAGCGAGGGATGGGGAGATACGCAGTATTTT. The variable domain in full, completed from reference TRBV7-9 and TRBJ2-3, reads DTGVSQNPRHKITKRGQNVTFRCDPISEHNRLYWYRQTLGQGPEFLTYFQNEAQLEKSRLLSDRFSAERPKGSFSTLEIQRTEQGDSAMYLCASSEGWGDTQYFGPGTRLTVL.